The 24 T cell receptor beta chains below come from one sample, sequenced in a study of T-cell reconstitution after alpha-beta-depleted transplantation in children. Preparation of the TCRbeta library used unique molecular identifiers. TCRdb reprocessed the PCR reads via MiXCR and lists one record per CDR3 protein. This sample has hundreds of thousands of distinct CDR3 sequences; roughly 13% occur once, and the top ten carry about 4%. The sample in question was PBMCs, obtained from the stem cell graft. The receptor set was obtained from a human donor who donated a stem cell graft to a child with Fanconi anemia.

The chain employs TRBV11-2 and TRBJ2-7; TRBD2 aligns across 11 bases. V was pared by 4 bases and J by 3 bases, with 2 bases of the junction left unmatched. Germline CDR1 is SGHAT and CDR2 is FQNNGV. The CDR3 has 14 residues. CDR3 DNA sequence: TGTGCCAGCAGCTCACTAGCGGGGGACTACGAGCAGTACTTC. Its protein product is CASSSLAGDYEQYF.

This clonotype was counted between two and nine times. The chain couples TRBV5-1 to TRBJ1-1; D is possibly TRBD1 (5 bases). Germline V gives CDR1 SGHRS, CDR2 YFSETQ. CDR3 length equals 15 residues. V dropped 0 bases and J dropped 3 bases, with 12 bases sitting between them. CDR3 sequence (DNA): TGCGCCAGCAGCTTGGGAGGGGTTCCGGACACTGAAGCTTTCTTT. Translation gives CASSLGGVPDTEAFF.

The genes are TRBV5-1 and TRBJ2-3; TRBD1 matches at 11 bases. The CDR3 is 18 residues long. Germline V gives CDR1 SGHRS, CDR2 YFSETQ. V lost 4 bases, J lost 2 bases, and 12 bases stayed unmatched. CDR3 residues: CASSHGTGGSLNTDTQYF. The DNA for the CDR3 is TGCGCCAGCAGCCACGGGACAGGGGGTTCACTTAACACAGATACGCAGTATTTT. Variable domain in full (rest from reference TRBV5-1 and TRBJ2-3): KAGVTQTPRYLIKTRGQQVTLSCSPISGHRSVSWYQQTPGQGLQFLFEYFSETQRNKGNFPGRFSGRQFSNSRSEMNVSTLELGDSALYLCASSHGTGGSLNTDTQYFGPGTRLTVL.

This clonotype was observed at least ten times. The chain carries TRBV6-5 and TRBJ1-1; TRBD1 agrees at 9 bases. J gave up 4 bases and V 2 bases, and 5 bases lay outside the gene matches. The CDR3 has 15 amino acids. Germline lookup yields CDR1 MNHEY and CDR2 SVGAGI. The CDR3 DNA is TGTGCCAGCAGTTACCCTGCGGGACAGGGCACTGAAGCTTTCTTT. This codes for CASSYPAGQGTEAFF.

This rearrangement joins TRBV7-2 to TRBJ1-1; 8 nucleotides line up with TRBD1. V dropped 5 bases and J dropped 10; count of bases not matched to a gene: 9. The CDR3 is 13 residues long. CDR1 and CDR2 from the germline V gene are SGHTA and FQGNSA. The CDR3 loop reads CASSDRTGKVAFF. The CDR3 region has the DNA TGTGCCAGCAGCGATCGGACAGGGAAGGTAGCTTTCTTT.

The chain uses TRBV27 and TRBJ1-5; D is unresolved. Trimming removed 3 bases at V and 1 base at J, with 16 bases between. Germline values: CDR1 MNHEY, CDR2 SMNVEV (reference sequence). The CDR3 spans 17 residues. The CDR3 loop reads CASSFVAGGGSNQPQHF. The CDR3 nucleotides are TGTGCCAGCAGTTTCGTGGCAGGTGGAGGGAGCAATCAGCCCCAGCATTTT.

This clonotype was observed many times. V is TRBV20-1 and J is TRBJ1-1, with no clear D. The CDR3 is 12 residues long. The V end lost 6 bases, the J end lost 0 bases, and 8 bases lay between the germline ends. Germline V gene sequence: CDR1 DFQATT, CDR2 SNEGSKA (reference sequence). The CDR3 loop reads CSALSLNTEAFF. The DNA for the CDR3 is TGCAGTGCCTTATCATTGAACACTGAAGCTTTCTTT.

The rearrangement uses TRBV24-1 and TRBJ2-2; 11 nucleotides align to TRBD1. Trimming cost V 7 bases and J 7 bases; bases outside gene matches: 10. CDR3 length: 16 amino acids. Germline CDR1 is KGHDR and CDR2 is SFDVKD. The CDR3 bases are TGTGCCACCAGCCGAACCGGGACAGGGGGTATCGGGGAGCTGTTTTTT. Its protein is CATSRTGTGGIGELFF.

This clonotype was found many times. The chain combines TRBV5-1 with TRBJ2-2, with D maybe TRBD2 (6 bases). The length of the CDR3 is 14 residues. Trimming cost V 4 bases and J 0 bases, with 7 bases left between them. Germline CDR1 reads SGHRS; CDR2 reads YFSETQ. As DNA, the CDR3 is TGCGCCAGCAGCCGGGACTCGAACACCGGGGAGCTGTTTTTT. Residues: CASSRDSNTGELFF.

This chain joins TRBV5-1 and TRBJ2-2; 9 bases match TRBD1. Per the germline V gene, CDR1 is SGHRS and CDR2 is YFSETQ. V shed 4 bases, J shed 5 bases, and the junction held 6 bases outside the gene matches. This CDR3 is 15 amino acids long. This CDR3 is CASSLTGGRTGELFF. CDR3 nucleotide sequence: TGCGCCAGCAGCCTAACAGGGGGCCGGACCGGGGAGCTGTTTTTT.

This rearrangement joins TRBV3-1 to TRBJ2-7, with 8 nucleotides matching TRBD1. This CDR3 region has 15 residues. CDR1 LGHDT and CDR2 YNNKEL come from the germline V gene (reference sequence). Trimming removed 5 bases from V and 2 bases from J; junction bases left unmatched: 8. This CDR3 is CASSISGQAPYEQYF. CDR3 nucleotide sequence: TGTGCCAGCAGCATATCGGGACAGGCCCCCTACGAGCAGTACTTC.

This chain uses TRBV27 with TRBJ2-3; 7 bases match TRBD1. J was trimmed by 2 bases and V by 1 base; bases with no gene match: 3. CDR1 MNHEY and CDR2 SMNVEV come from the germline V gene (reference sequence). This CDR3 comprises 15 residues. The CDR3 sequence is CASSLLGQNTDTQYF. The CDR3 bases are TGTGCCAGCAGTTTATTGGGACAGAACACAGATACGCAGTATTTT.

The rearrangement links TRBV4-2 to TRBJ1-2, with TRBD1 matching over 9 bases. V lost 0 bases to trimming and J lost 4 bases; unmatched junction nucleotides: 6. Germline V lookup: CDR1 LGHNA, CDR2 YNFKEQ. The CDR3 covers 16 residues. CDR3 coding DNA: TGTGCCAGCAGCCAAGAGATCGGACAGGGGAGCTATGGCTACACCTTC. Protein: CASSQEIGQGSYGYTF.

The V gene is TRBV5-1, the J gene TRBJ2-3; TRBD2 matches at 9 bases. Germline V gene sequence: CDR1 SGHRS, CDR2 YFSETQ. With V trimmed by 0 bases and J by 2 bases, 4 bases remained unmatched. The CDR3 consists of 16 residues. DNA for the CDR3: TGCGCCAGCAGCTTGGAAGCGGGGGGCCCCACAGATACGCAGTATTTT. Translating gives CASSLEAGGPTDTQYF.

This clonotype was observed at least ten times. The chain combines TRBV15 with TRBJ1-1; 8 bases agree with TRBD1. V was pared by 3 bases and J by 4 bases, with 4 bases of the junction left unmatched. Germline-derived CDR1 and CDR2 are LNHNV and YYDKDF (reference sequence). The CDR3 totals 14 residues. Written as DNA, the CDR3 is TGTGCCACCAGCAGGAGACAGGGGCCCACTGAAGCTTTCTTT. Translating gives CATSRRQGPTEAFF.

The chain uses TRBV11-2 and TRBJ2-7; TRBD1 matches 10 bases. The CDR3 is 18 amino acids. The ends lost 3 bases at V and 0 bases at J; junction bases unmatched: 11. Per germline, CDR1 SGHAT and CDR2 FQNNGV. CDR3 bases: TGTGCCAGCAGCTTCCCAAAGCAGGGACAGGGGAGCTCCTACGAGCAGTACTTC. Residues: CASSFPKQGQGSSYEQYF.

This clonotype was observed a handful of times. The chain uses TRBV20-1 and TRBJ2-7; D might be TRBD1 (7 bases). This CDR3 has 13 residues. V lost 3 bases and J lost 1, with 10 bases in between. Germline assignment: CDR1 DFQATT and CDR2 SNEGSKA (reference sequence). This chain's CDR3 is CSARGGQSYEQYV. The CDR3 DNA reads TGCAGTGCTAGGGGGGGACAGTCCTACGAGCAGTACGTC.

The chain links TRBV12-3 or TRBV12-4 to TRBJ1-2; D ambiguous. This CDR3 is built from 13 residues. The ends were cut back, 5 bases at V and 5 bases at J, with 12 bases in the middle. This CDR3 is CASSLPSGYGYTF. The CDR3 DNA sequence: TGTGCCAGCAGTCTCCCCTCCGGGTATGGCTACACCTTC.

A few counts support this clonotype. The CDR3 DNA reads as TGTGCCAGCACTACCTCCCACGGAATCGGGGGGCGCACCGAGCAGTACTTC. Amino acid sequence: CASTTSHGIGGRTEQYF. The chain joins TRBV12-3 or TRBV12-4 to TRBJ2-7, with D maybe TRBD2 (7 bases). The CDR3 length is 17 residues. Trimming cost V 7 bases and J 6 bases, with 28 bases left between them.

The rearrangement uses TRBV9 and TRBJ2-5; 9 bases map to TRBD2. V trimming: 2 bases; J trimming: 4 bases; junction bases outside the gene matches: 3. This CDR3 region has 14 residues. Germline values: CDR1 SGDLS, CDR2 YYNGEE. The CDR3 DNA reads TGTGCCAGCAGCGTTGGGACTAGCAGAGAGACCCAGTACTTC. Its protein is CASSVGTSRETQYF.

The genes are TRBV27 and TRBJ1-5; 9 nucleotides line up with TRBD1. This CDR3 comprises 14 residues. V lost 6 bases to trimming and J lost 5 bases; unmatched junction nucleotides: 5. CDR1 and CDR2 (germline): MNHEY, SMNVEV (reference sequence). CDR3 protein: CASSHRGQYQPQHF. The CDR3 region has the DNA TGTGCCAGCAGCCACAGGGGGCAATATCAGCCCCAGCATTTT.

This clonotype was observed a handful of times. The chain has TRBV13 and TRBJ1-5; tentatively, D is TRBD1 (5 bases). Trimming cost V 7 bases and J 0 bases, with 10 bases left between them. This CDR3 has 14 residues. From germline, CDR1 is PRHDT and CDR2 FYEKMQ (reference sequence). CDR3 amino acids: CASTRRGSNQPQHF. DNA for the CDR3: TGTGCCAGCACCCGAAGGGGTAGCAATCAGCCCCAGCATTTT.

In its sample, this clonotype was seen many times. This chain uses TRBV12-3 or TRBV12-4 with TRBJ2-2, with 11 bases fitting TRBD1. CDR3 length: 15 residues. J was trimmed by 4 bases and V by 5 bases; bases with no gene match: 3. The CDR3 sequence: CASSPGTGGTGELFF. DNA for the CDR3: TGTGCCAGCAGTCCCGGGACAGGGGGCACCGGGGAGCTGTTTTTT.

This clonotype was observed many times. The J gene is TRBJ2-7, the V gene TRBV5-6, with 9 bases aligning to TRBD1. Unmatched junction bases numbered 3, after V lost 0 bases and J lost 5 bases. The germline CDR1 and CDR2 sequences are SGHDT and YYEEEE. CDR3 size: 14 residues. This CDR3 is CASSLGQGDHEQYF. The DNA of the CDR3 is TGTGCCAGCAGCTTGGGACAGGGGGACCACGAGCAGTACTTC.